The 6 T cell receptor beta chains reported below all come from one sample, sequenced in a study of CD8 T cells in ankylosing spondylitis. TCRdb reanalysed the 5' RACE reads using MiXCR and keeps one entry per CDR3 protein. The sample contains about 240,000 distinct CDR3 sequences, around 7.8% of which appear only once. The sequenced material came from blood, either unsorted or a sorted T cell fraction (not recorded which). The receptors here all came from a male donor with ankylosing spondylitis or in good health (not recorded which).

The sample holds many counts of this clonotype. The chain couples TRBV6-5 to TRBJ1-2; D remains ambiguous. Per germline, CDR1 MNHEY and CDR2 SVGAGI. The CDR3 has 18 residues. V lost 0 bases to trimming and J lost 1 base, with 18 bases between them. The chain's CDR3 is CASSYSDAPEEFNYGYTF. The CDR3 coding sequence is TGTGCCAGCAGTTACTCGGACGCACCCGAGGAGTTTAACTATGGCTACACCTTC.

This clonotype was counted ten times or more. This chain connects TRBV28 to TRBJ2-7; D perhaps matches TRBD1 (5 bases). Germline values: CDR1 MDHEN, CDR2 SYDVKM. With 9 bases removed from V and 0 bases from J, the gap between germline ends came to 12 bases. This CDR3 comprises 13 residues. The CDR3 DNA reads TGTGCCAGTGTCACAGGAAGCTCCTACGAGCAGTACTTC. Translated: CASVTGSSYEQYF.

This clonotype turned up a few times. The V gene is TRBV5-5, the J gene TRBJ2-7, with 11 bases matching TRBD1. The germline V gene encodes CDR1 SGHKS and CDR2 YYEKEE (reference sequence). This CDR3 has 15 amino acids. V lost 3 bases to trimming and J lost 2 bases; unmatched junction nucleotides: 4. CDR3 nucleotides: TGTGCCAGCAGCTACCGGGACAGGGGGGCCTACGAGCAGTACTTC. This sequence encodes CASSYRDRGAYEQYF.

This clonotype was counted many times. The chain combines TRBV7-2 with TRBJ2-7; TRBD2 might be the D (5 bases). V was shortened by 6 bases and J by 1 base, with 19 bases between the two germline ends. CDR3 length: 16 residues. Germline assignment: CDR1 SGHTA and CDR2 FQGNSA. The CDR3 DNA sequence: TGTGCCAGCAGTTTGGGCCTCACCCGAGGGTCCTACGAGCAGTACTTC. Amino acids: CASSLGLTRGSYEQYF.

This clonotype appeared a few times. The V call is TRBV12-3 or TRBV12-4, the J call TRBJ2-3, with D hard to call. This CDR3 has 14 amino acids. V was pared by 6 bases and J by 1 base, with 11 bases between. The CDR3: CASSQLFGTDTQYF. Written as DNA, the CDR3 is TGTGCCAGCAGCCAACTTTTTGGCACAGATACGCAGTATTTT.

This clonotype has at least ten counts. The V call is TRBV20-1, the J call TRBJ2-7; TRBD1 might be the D (6 bases). The CDR3 spans 14 residues. Germline loops: CDR1 DFQATT, CDR2 SNEGSKA (reference sequence). The V end lost 2 bases, the J end lost 1 base, and 12 bases lay between the germline ends. The CDR3 DNA reads as TGCAGTGCTAGACCCCCGACAGGTTCCTACGAGCAGTACTTC. Translation: CSARPPTGSYEQYF.